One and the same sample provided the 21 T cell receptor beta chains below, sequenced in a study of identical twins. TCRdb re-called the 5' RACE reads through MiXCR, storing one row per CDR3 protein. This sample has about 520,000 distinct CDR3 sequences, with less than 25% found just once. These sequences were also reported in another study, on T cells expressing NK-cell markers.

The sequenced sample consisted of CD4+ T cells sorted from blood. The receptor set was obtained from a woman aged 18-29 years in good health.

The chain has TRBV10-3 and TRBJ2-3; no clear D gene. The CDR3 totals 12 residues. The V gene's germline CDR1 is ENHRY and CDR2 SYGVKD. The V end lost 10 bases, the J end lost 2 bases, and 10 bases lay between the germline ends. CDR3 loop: CASASSTDTQYF. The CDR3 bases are TGTGCCAGCGCCTCGTCCACAGATACGCAGTATTTT.

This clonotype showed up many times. For the CDR3, the DNA is TGCGCCAGCAGCTTGGACGCCTCTAGCACAGATACGCAGTATTTT. This gives the protein CASSLDASSTDTQYF. This chain links TRBV5-1 with TRBJ2-3; D is ambiguous. This CDR3 contains 15 residues. Trimming took off 0 bases at V and 0 bases at J, with 8 bases between the two ends. The germline CDR1 and CDR2 sequences are SGHRS and YFSETQ.

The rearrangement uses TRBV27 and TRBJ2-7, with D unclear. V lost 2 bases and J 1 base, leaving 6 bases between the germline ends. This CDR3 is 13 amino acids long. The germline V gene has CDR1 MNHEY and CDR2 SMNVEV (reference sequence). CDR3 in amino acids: CASSLKASYEQYF. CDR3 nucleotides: TGTGCCAGCAGTTTAAAGGCTTCCTACGAGCAGTACTTC.

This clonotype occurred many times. DNA of the CDR3: TGCGCCAGCAGCTTGGGAGGAGCTATCGCCGATACGCAGTATTTT. It translates to CASSLGGAIADTQYF. This sequence joins TRBV5-1 and TRBJ2-3; no clear D gene. Germline lookup yields CDR1 SGHRS and CDR2 YFSETQ. The ends were cut back, 0 bases at V and 6 bases at J, with 14 bases in the middle. CDR3 length equals 15 residues.

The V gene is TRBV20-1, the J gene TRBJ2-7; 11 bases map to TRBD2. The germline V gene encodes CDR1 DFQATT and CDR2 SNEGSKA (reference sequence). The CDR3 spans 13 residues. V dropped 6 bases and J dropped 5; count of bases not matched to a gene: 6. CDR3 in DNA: TGCAGTGCAACTAGCGGGAGTTTTCACGAGCAGTACTTC. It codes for CSATSGSFHEQYF.

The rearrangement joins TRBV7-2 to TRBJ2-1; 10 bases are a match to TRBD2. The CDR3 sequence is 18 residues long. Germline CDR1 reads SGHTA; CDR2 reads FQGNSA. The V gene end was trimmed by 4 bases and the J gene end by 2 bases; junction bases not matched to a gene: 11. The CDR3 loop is CASSSRTSGTFTYNEQFF. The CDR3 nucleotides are TGTGCCAGCAGCTCTAGGACTAGCGGAACCTTCACCTACAATGAGCAGTTCTTC.

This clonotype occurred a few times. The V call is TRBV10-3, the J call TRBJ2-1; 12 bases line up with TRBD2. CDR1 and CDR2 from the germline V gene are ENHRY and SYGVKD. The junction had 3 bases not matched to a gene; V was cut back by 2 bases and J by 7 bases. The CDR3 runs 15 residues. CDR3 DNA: TGTGCCATCAGTGAGGCTAGCGGGGGGGCAAATGAGCAGTTCTTC. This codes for CAISEASGGANEQFF.

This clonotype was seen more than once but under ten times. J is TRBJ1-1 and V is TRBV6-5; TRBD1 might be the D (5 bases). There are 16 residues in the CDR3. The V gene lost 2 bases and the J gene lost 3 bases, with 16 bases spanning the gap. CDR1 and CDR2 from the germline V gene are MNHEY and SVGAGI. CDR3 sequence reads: CASSYPQGRGDTEAFF. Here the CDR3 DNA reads TGTGCCAGCAGTTACCCCCAGGGCCGGGGGGACACTGAAGCTTTCTTT.

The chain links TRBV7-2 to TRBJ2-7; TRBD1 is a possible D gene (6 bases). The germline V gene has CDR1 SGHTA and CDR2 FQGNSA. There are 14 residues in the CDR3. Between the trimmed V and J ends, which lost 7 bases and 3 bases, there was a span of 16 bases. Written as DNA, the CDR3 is TGTGCCAGCAACCAACAGGGCCCCTTCTACGAGCAGTACTTC. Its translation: CASNQQGPFYEQYF.

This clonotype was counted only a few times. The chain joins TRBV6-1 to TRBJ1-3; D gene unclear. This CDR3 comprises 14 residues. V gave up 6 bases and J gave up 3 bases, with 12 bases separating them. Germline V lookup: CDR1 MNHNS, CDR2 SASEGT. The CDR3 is CASSTERFGNTIYF. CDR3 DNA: TGTGCCAGCAGCACCGAGAGGTTTGGAAACACCATATATTTT.

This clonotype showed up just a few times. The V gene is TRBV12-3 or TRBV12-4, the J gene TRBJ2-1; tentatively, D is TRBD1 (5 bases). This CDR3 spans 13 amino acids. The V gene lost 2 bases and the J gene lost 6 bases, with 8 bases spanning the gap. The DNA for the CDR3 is TGTGCCAGCAGTTTATACCAGGGCAATGAGCAGTTCTTC. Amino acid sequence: CASSLYQGNEQFF.

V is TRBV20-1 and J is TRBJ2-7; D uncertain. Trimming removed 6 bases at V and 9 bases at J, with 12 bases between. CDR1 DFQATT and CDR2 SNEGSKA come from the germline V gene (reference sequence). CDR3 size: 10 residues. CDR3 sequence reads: CSATGISQYF. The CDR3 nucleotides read TGCAGTGCAACCGGCATCTCGCAGTACTTC.

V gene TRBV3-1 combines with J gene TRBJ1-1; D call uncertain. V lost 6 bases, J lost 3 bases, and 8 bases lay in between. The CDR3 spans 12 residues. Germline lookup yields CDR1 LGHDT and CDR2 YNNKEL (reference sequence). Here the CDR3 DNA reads TGTGCCAGCAGAGACTGGGACACTGAAGCTTTCTTT. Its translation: CASRDWDTEAFF.

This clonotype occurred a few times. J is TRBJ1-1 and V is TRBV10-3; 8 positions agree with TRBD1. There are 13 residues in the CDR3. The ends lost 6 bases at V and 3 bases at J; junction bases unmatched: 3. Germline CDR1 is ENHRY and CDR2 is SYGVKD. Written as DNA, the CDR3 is TGTGCCATCAGGAAGGACAGGGACACTGAAGCTTTCTTT. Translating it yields CAIRKDRDTEAFF.

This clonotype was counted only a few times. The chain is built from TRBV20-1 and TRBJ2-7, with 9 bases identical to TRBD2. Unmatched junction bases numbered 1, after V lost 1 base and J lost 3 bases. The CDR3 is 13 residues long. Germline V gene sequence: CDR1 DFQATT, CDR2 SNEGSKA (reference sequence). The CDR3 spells CSARVLAGYEQYF. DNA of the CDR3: TGCAGTGCTAGAGTACTAGCGGGCTACGAGCAGTACTTC.

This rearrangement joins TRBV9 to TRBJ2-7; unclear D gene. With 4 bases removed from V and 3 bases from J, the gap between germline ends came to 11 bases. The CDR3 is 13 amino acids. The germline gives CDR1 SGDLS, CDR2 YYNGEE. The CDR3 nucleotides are TGTGCCAGCAGCCACGGTCCTCTCTACGAGCAGTACTTC. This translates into CASSHGPLYEQYF.

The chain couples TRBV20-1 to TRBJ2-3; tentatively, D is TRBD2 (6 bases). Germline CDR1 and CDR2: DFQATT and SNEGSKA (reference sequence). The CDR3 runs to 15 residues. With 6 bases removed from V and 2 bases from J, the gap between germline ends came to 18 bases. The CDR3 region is CSAPPGLKATDTQYF. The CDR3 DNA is TGCAGTGCCCCACCGGGACTTAAAGCCACAGATACGCAGTATTTT.

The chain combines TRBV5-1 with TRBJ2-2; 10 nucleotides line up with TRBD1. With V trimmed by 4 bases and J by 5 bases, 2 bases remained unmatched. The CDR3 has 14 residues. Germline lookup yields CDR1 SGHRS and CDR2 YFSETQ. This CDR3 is CASSAGQGTGELFF. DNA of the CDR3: TGCGCCAGCAGCGCGGGACAGGGGACCGGGGAGCTGTTTTTT.

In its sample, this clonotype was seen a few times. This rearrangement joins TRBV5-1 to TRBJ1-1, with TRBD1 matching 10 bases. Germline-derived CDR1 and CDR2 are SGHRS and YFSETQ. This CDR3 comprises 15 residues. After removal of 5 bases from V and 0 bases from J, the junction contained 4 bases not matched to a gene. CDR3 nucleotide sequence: TGCGCCAGCAGGACAGGGGGCCTCATGAACACTGAAGCTTTCTTT. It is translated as CASRTGGLMNTEAFF. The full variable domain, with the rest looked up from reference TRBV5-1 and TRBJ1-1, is KAGVTQTPRYLIKTRGQQVTLSCSPISGHRSVSWYQQTPGQGLQFLFEYFSETQRNKGNFPGRFSGRQFSNSRSEMNVSTLELGDSALYLCASRTGGLMNTEAFFGQGTRLTVV.

CDR3 sequence: CASRPLSNTGELFF. The CDR3, as DNA: TGTGCCAGCAGGCCCCTATCGAACACCGGGGAGCTGTTTTTT. This chain uses TRBV12-3 or TRBV12-4 with TRBJ2-2; D uncertain. The V end lost 6 bases, the J end lost 0 bases, and 8 bases lay between the germline ends. This CDR3 is built from 14 residues.

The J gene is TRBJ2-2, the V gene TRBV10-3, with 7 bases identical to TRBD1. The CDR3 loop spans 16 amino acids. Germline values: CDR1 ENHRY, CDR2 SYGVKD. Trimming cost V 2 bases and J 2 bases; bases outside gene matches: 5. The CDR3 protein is CAISETGTANTGELFF. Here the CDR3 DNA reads TGTGCCATCAGTGAGACTGGGACAGCCAACACCGGGGAGCTGTTTTTT.